A selection of T cell receptor beta chains follows, all from one sample in a study of T cell repertoires in cytomegalovirus infection. TCRdb re-derived calls from the reads in MiXCR, one entry per CDR3 protein. The repertoire includes around 190,000 distinct CDR3 sequences, about 15% of them detected once, and about a quarter sits in the top ten. Sequenced: PBMCs. These receptors originate from a human donor in good health (CMV status not recorded). Some clones in this sample may be carry-over from other donors' samples. Both conserved end residues are part of each CDR3. The order of the fields is CDR3 protein, J gene, V gene, CDR3 length, D gene. The D gene is left open where the match is weak.

CASSPGQGRPNGYGYTF | TRBJ1-2 | TRBV5-1 | 17 | TRBD1
CASKAGFTAQETQYF | TRBJ2-5 | TRBV7-6 | 15 | .
CAGSRTTGLRTEAFF | TRBJ1-1 | TRBV19 | 15 | .
CATSDRTGYNEQFF | TRBJ2-1 | TRBV24-1 | 14 | TRBD1
CASSQGQQSSYEQYF | TRBJ2-7 | TRBV4-1 | 15 | .
CASSLIESKGDTQYF | TRBJ2-3 | TRBV7-6 | 15 | .
CASSYSPYRTNQPQHF | TRBJ1-5 | TRBV6-2/TRBV6-3 | 16 | .
CASSSLGTSVSYEQYF | TRBJ2-7 | TRBV28 | 16 | TRBD2
CASSSGLAGEETQYF | TRBJ2-5 | TRBV7-9 | 15 | TRBD2
CSARESGHHAGELFF | TRBJ2-2 | TRBV20-1 | 15 | .
CASSLVRDQPQHF | TRBJ1-5 | TRBV12-3/TRBV12-4 | 13 | .
CSVEGLPGNSYEQYF | TRBJ2-7 | TRBV29-1 | 15 | .
CSVEVVSGFNEQFF | TRBJ2-1 | TRBV29-1 | 14 | .
CASSFTSGSQETQYF | TRBJ2-5 | TRBV28 | 15 | TRBD2
CASSLAGGTHLETQYF | TRBJ2-5 | TRBV7-2 | 16 | .
CASSGIPVPQHF | TRBJ1-5 | TRBV28 | 12 | .
CASKAREPTYEQYF | TRBJ2-7 | TRBV2 | 14 | .
CSAERTGGSNQPQHF | TRBJ1-5 | TRBV20-1 | 15 | TRBD1
CTSSQGGQVESWYGYTF | TRBJ1-2 | TRBV4-1 | 17 | TRBD1
CASSAGTSGSYNEQFF | TRBJ2-1 | TRBV27 | 16 | TRBD2
CASRPSRGSGYNEQFF | TRBJ2-1 | TRBV27 | 16 | TRBD2
CASSSIAAGAGEQYF | TRBJ2-7 | TRBV19 | 15 | .
CASSPGRTTDTQYF | TRBJ2-3 | TRBV7-2 | 14 | .
CASSLNNRVAEAFF | TRBJ1-1 | TRBV7-8 | 14 | .
CASSFRLGEQYF | TRBJ2-7 | TRBV7-9 | 12 | .
CSVETRTSGYTF | TRBJ1-2 | TRBV29-1 | 12 | .
CASSIAGRADGYTF | TRBJ1-2 | TRBV19 | 14 | .
CASSLGHLWENGYTF | TRBJ1-2 | TRBV6-1 | 15 | .
CATSGRSGTGNTGELFF | TRBJ2-2 | TRBV24-1 | 17 | TRBD1
CSVVGTGGMREQYF | TRBJ2-7 | TRBV29-1 | 14 | TRBD1
CASSLSMDMFEAFF | TRBJ1-1 | TRBV11-2 | 14 | .
CASSEFTDGGQPQHF | TRBJ1-5 | TRBV25-1 | 15 | .
CASSPGIPGQGQMNTEAFF | TRBJ1-1 | TRBV5-1 | 19 | TRBD1
CASGSGQGASEAFF | TRBJ1-1 | TRBV12-3/TRBV12-4 | 14 | TRBD1
CASSGGKSLNTEAFF | TRBJ1-1 | TRBV2 | 15 | .
CASSPSAGGMNTEAFF | TRBJ1-1 | TRBV7-2 | 16 | TRBD1
CASSSASTSGRALEQYF | TRBJ2-7 | TRBV7-8 | 17 | TRBD2
CAISDSGSTREQYF | TRBJ2-7 | TRBV10-3 | 14 | TRBD2
CASSFLGQGLAETQYF | TRBJ2-5 | TRBV5-1 | 16 | .
CASKSGGVSNEQYF | TRBJ2-7 | TRBV2 | 14 | .
CASREEGPLRTNYGYTF | TRBJ1-2 | TRBV12-3/TRBV12-4 | 17 | .
CASSYGQGAAGNTIYF | TRBJ1-3 | TRBV6-5 | 16 | TRBD1
CASSHSHGKTQYF | TRBJ2-5 | TRBV7-3 | 13 | .
CASSYSTRTGEYEQYF | TRBJ2-7 | TRBV6-2/TRBV6-3 | 16 | TRBD1
CASSQLFAREKLFF | TRBJ1-4 | TRBV14 | 14 | .
CASSGTGNPYNEQFF | TRBJ2-1 | TRBV6-4 | 15 | .
CASSAAYNSPLHF | TRBJ1-6 | TRBV6-5 | 13 | .
CSASNRRTGELFF | TRBJ2-2 | TRBV20-1 | 13 | .
CSASGLDPTDTQYF | TRBJ2-3 | TRBV20-1 | 14 | .
CASSTRTEAFF | TRBJ1-1 | TRBV2 | 11 | .
CASSYSGPGKTQYF | TRBJ2-5 | TRBV6-8 | 14 | .
CASSKAGGQYNEQFF | TRBJ2-1 | TRBV9 | 15 | TRBD2
CSVSSAANTEAFF | TRBJ1-1 | TRBV29-1 | 13 | .
CSVIGQDTGANVLTF | TRBJ2-6 | TRBV29-1 | 15 | TRBD1
CASRQFLNEQFF | TRBJ2-1 | TRBV6-2/TRBV6-3 | 12 | .
CASSRRDRTLGTQYF | TRBJ2-5 | TRBV12-3/TRBV12-4 | 15 | TRBD1
CASSQGYRSYGYTF | TRBJ1-2 | TRBV3-1 | 14 | .